Included here is one T cell receptor (beta chain) sequence, with context. Antigen: not known. This entry belongs to a study of CD8+ T cells in alopecia areata. Study-wide results and caveats: Normal skin's resident alphabeta T cells are sequenced alongside lesional scalp T cells. Patients shared TCRs less clearly than mice did, possibly owing to HLA. Normal scalp showed lower clonality than lesional scalp, especially alopecia totalis/universalis.

After isolation, RNA underwent reverse transcription to generate cDNA as the sequencing template. Generated by immunoSEQ multiplex PCR, the TCRdb table keeps only in-frame clones and is missing some. Among 150,000 to 200,000 clones listed, around 57% were seen once. The length of the CDR3 is 14 residues. Germline CDR1 reads SGHNT; CDR2 reads YYREEE (reference sequence). Deletions cut 5 bases from V and 4 bases from J, with 15 bases between. Sorting from PBMCs produced CD4+ and CD8+ T cells. This rearrangement joins TRBV5-4 to TRBJ2-5; D is possibly TRBD1 or TRBD2 (5 bases each). The receptor's source is a human donor in good health. Sequences were obtained from CD4+ T cells sorted from blood. CDR3 bases: TGTGCCAGCAGTCTAAGAGGGGCTAGAGAGACCCAGTACTTC. Protein product: CASSLRGARETQYF.